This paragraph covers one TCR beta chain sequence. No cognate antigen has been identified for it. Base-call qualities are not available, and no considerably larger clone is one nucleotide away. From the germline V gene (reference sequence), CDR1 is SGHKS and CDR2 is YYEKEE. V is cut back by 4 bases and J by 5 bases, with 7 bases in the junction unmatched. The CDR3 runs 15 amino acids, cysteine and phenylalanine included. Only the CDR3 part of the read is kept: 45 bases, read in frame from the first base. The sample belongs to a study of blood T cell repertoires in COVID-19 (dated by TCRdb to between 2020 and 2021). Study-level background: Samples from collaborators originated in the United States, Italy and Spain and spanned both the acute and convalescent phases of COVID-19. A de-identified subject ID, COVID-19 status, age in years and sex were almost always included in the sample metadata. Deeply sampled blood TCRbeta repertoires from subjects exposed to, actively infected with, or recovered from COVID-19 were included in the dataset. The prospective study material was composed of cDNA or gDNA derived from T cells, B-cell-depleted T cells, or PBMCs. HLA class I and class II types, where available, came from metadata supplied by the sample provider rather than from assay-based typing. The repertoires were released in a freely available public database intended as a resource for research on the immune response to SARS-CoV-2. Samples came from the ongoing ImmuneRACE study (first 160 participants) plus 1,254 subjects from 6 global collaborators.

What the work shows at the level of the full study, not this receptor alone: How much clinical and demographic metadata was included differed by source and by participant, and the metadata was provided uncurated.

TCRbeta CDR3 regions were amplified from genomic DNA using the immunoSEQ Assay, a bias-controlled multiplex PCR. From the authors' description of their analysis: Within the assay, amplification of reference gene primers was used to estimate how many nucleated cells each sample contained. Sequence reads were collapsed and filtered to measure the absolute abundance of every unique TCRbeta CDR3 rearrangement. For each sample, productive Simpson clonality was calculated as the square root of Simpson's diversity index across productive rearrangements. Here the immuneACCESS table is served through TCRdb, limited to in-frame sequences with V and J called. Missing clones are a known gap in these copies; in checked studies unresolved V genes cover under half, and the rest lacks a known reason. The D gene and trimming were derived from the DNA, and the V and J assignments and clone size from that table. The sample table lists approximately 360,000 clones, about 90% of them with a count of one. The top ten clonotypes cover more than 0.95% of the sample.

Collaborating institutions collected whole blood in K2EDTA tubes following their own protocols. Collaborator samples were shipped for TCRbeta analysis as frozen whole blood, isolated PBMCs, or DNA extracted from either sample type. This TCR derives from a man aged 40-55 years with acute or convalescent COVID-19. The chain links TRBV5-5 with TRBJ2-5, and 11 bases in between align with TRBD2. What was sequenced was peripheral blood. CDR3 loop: CASSRGLAGLETQYF. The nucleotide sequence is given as TGTGCCAGCAGCCGAGGACTAGCGGGTTTGGAGACCCAGTACTTC.